This T cell receptor beta chain was profiled in a study of T cell changes during pregnancy in multiple sclerosis. Clones were sequenced by immunoSEQ multiplex PCR, and TCRdb holds only the in-frame ones, with some missing. Of about 49,000 clones listed, around 94% are singletons. Material: CD8+ T cells from peripheral blood mononuclear cells, obtained before pregnancy. The sequence came from a female donor with multiple sclerosis, enrolled in a pregnancy study.

CDR3 sequence: CASSLLFHRVPYEQYF. CDR3 DNA sequence: TGTGCCAGCAGCTTGTTATTCCACAGGGTCCCCTACGAGCAGTACTTC. This chain joins TRBV5-5 and TRBJ2-7; D may be TRBD1 (6 bases). Germline V gene sequence: CDR1 SGHKS, CDR2 YYEKEE (reference sequence). The CDR3 runs to 16 residues. Trimming cost V 1 base and J 2 bases, with 16 bases left between them.